This entry features one TCR beta chain sequence. The sample comes from a study of cytomegalovirus exposure and HLA in healthy donors. With 60 Vbeta and 13 Jbeta primers, the PCR was carried out. Sequencing was performed with immunoSEQ multiplex PCR; in TCRdb, only in-frame clones are kept and a portion is missing. The sample lists under 110,000 clones, more than 60% occurring once. The CDR3 has 14 amino acids. Between the trimmed V and J ends, which lost 5 bases and 1 base, there was a span of 9 bases. The germline CDR1 and CDR2 sequences are MNHEY and SMNVEV (reference sequence). Sequenced: PBMCs. The chain is built from TRBV27 and TRBJ1-5; no clear D. The TCR comes from a woman aged 50 to 60 in good health and CMV-seropositive. CDR3 nucleotide sequence: TGTGCCAGCAGTCCTAGTTCCAGCAATCAGCCCCAGCATTTT. This gives the protein CASSPSSSNQPQHF.